The 18 T cell receptor beta chains below were found in one sample sequenced in a study of cytomegalovirus exposure and HLA in healthy donors. Researchers ran the PCR with 60 Vbeta and 13 Jbeta primers. Using immunoSEQ multiplex PCR, the repertoire was profiled, and TCRdb retains in-frame clones only, with some absent. The sample has approximately 80,000 clones, 55% to 70% seen once. Material for sequencing was PBMCs. These receptors were obtained from a middle-aged woman in good health and CMV-seropositive.

This clone was observed a handful of times. The gene calls are TRBV30 and TRBJ1-1; D is perhaps TRBD1 (6 bases). V lost 0 bases, J lost 3 bases, and 8 bases lay in between. Germline CDR1 reads GTSNPN; CDR2 reads SVGIG (reference sequence). CDR3 length equals 13 residues. The CDR3 bases are TGTGCCTGGAGTGTAGGGGGGGACACTGAAGCTTTCTTT. Its translation: CAWSVGGDTEAFF.

The chain couples TRBV28 to TRBJ1-1; the D is unclear. Germline assignment: CDR1 MDHEN and CDR2 SYDVKM. Trimming removed 10 bases from V and 3 bases from J, with 21 bases in between. CDR3 size: 15 residues. The CDR3 DNA reads TGTGCCACCGATCTCCCAAGGCGGGGTGACACTGAAGCTTTCTTT. Protein product: CATDLPRRGDTEAFF.

The V and J genes are TRBV4-3 and TRBJ1-2; D remains ambiguous. The CDR3 length is 16 residues. Germline V lookup: CDR1 LGHNA, CDR2 YSLEER. With 0 bases removed from V and 4 bases from J, the gap between germline ends came to 15 bases. The CDR3: CASSQEREAAIYGYTF. CDR3 nucleotide sequence: TGCGCCAGCAGCCAAGAGAGGGAGGCAGCCATCTATGGCTACACCTTC.

The chain joins TRBV28 to TRBJ2-7; 7 nucleotides agree with TRBD2. Trimming took 2 bases from V and 3 from J; bases not matched to a gene: 10. The CDR3 covers 16 residues. Germline CDR1 is MDHEN and CDR2 is SYDVKM. The CDR3 here is CASSLQGASGFYEQYF. CDR3 nucleotide sequence: TGTGCCAGCAGTTTACAAGGGGCTAGCGGATTCTACGAGCAGTACTTC.

The chain carries TRBV7-9 and TRBJ2-5, with TRBD1 as a possible D gene (5 bases). Trimming took off 3 bases at V and 1 base at J, with 9 bases between the two ends. CDR1 is SEHNR and CDR2 is FQNEAQ in the germline V gene (reference sequence). There are 14 residues in the CDR3. In DNA, the CDR3 is TGTGCCAGCAGCTTCGACAGCCTCCAAGAGACCCAGTACTTC. This translates into CASSFDSLQETQYF.

The rearrangement uses TRBV27 and TRBJ2-4; 7 bases are a match to TRBD1. The CDR3 totals 14 residues. From germline, CDR1 is MNHEY and CDR2 SMNVEV (reference sequence). Germline trimming cut 6 bases from V and 7 bases from J; bases unmatched to any gene: 9. The CDR3 DNA reads as TGTGCCAGCAGCCTCGCCTCGACAGGGAACATTCAGTACTTC. This gives the protein CASSLASTGNIQYF.

This clone showed up just a few times. V gene TRBV29-1 combines with J gene TRBJ2-4; no firm D call. This CDR3 is built from 12 residues. The germline V gene has CDR1 SQVTM and CDR2 ANQGSEA. Trimming left V 1 base short and J 8 bases short, with 9 bases between. CDR3 bases: TGCAGCGTTGAAGGGGCGCGTGACATTCAGTACTTC. It yields the protein CSVEGARDIQYF.

This chain joins TRBV7-6 and TRBJ2-1, with D unclear. Germline V gene sequence: CDR1 SGHVS, CDR2 FNYEAQ. This CDR3 spans 16 amino acids. The V gene lost 3 bases and the J gene lost 5 bases, with 17 bases spanning the gap. CDR3 protein: CASSFEVLTPHNEQFF. CDR3 in DNA: TGTGCCAGCAGCTTCGAAGTCCTAACCCCCCACAATGAGCAGTTCTTC.

V is TRBV4-2 and J is TRBJ1-2; 7 bases are shared with TRBD1. This CDR3 contains 15 residues. Germline CDR1 and CDR2: LGHNA and YNFKEQ. Germline trimming cut 2 bases from V and 6 bases from J; bases unmatched to any gene: 9. DNA for the CDR3: TGTGCCAGCAGCCAAAGGTCCTCAGGGGGAGATGGCTACACCTTC. It translates to CASSQRSSGGDGYTF.

The J gene is TRBJ1-1, the V gene TRBV18, with 10 bases matching TRBD1. This CDR3 spans 15 amino acids. Losses at the gene ends were 7 bases for V and 0 bases for J; bases not matched to a gene: 5. The germline V gene has CDR1 KGHSH and CDR2 LQKENI. The CDR3 region is CASLTGQGLNTEAFF. Here the CDR3 DNA reads TGTGCCAGCTTGACGGGACAGGGGCTGAACACTGAAGCTTTCTTT.

V and J are TRBV28 and TRBJ1-4; the D is unclear. This CDR3 spans 15 amino acids. V gave up 5 bases and J gave up 0 bases, with 10 bases separating them. CDR1 is MDHEN, CDR2 SYDVKM, per germline. This CDR3 reads CASSPFGATNEKLFF. The CDR3 DNA sequence: TGTGCCAGCAGTCCCTTCGGTGCAACTAATGAAAAACTGTTTTTT.

This clone appeared once. This chain links TRBV4-1 with TRBJ2-5, with 7 bases matching TRBD2. V lost 8 bases and J lost 4; bases outside the gene matches: 16. This CDR3 contains 16 residues. The germline CDR1 and CDR2 sequences are MGHRA and YSYEKL. The CDR3 DNA follows: TGCGCCAGCTGCCCTCGTCTAGCGGAGGTGGGAGAGACCCAGTACTTC. It specifies CASCPRLAEVGETQYF.

This clone was seen more than once but under ten times. The rearrangement links TRBV6-5 to TRBJ1-1; D is perhaps TRBD1 (6 bases). The CDR3 totals 13 residues. V was shortened by 9 bases and J by 4 bases, with 15 bases between the two germline ends. Germline V gives CDR1 MNHEY, CDR2 SVGAGI. The DNA of the CDR3 is TGTGCCAGTTCCACAGGGTCGAGCACTGAAGCTTTCTTT. Translated, it gives CASSTGSSTEAFF.

The V gene is TRBV19, the J gene TRBJ1-3, with D uncertain. The V end lost 3 bases, the J end lost 4 bases, and 7 bases lay between the germline ends. The length of the CDR3 is 13 residues. Germline CDR1 reads LNHDA; CDR2 reads SQIVND (reference sequence). The CDR3 nucleotides are TGTGCCAGTAGTATTAAGAGCGGAAACACCATATATTTT. Translation gives CASSIKSGNTIYF.

This chain joins TRBV19 and TRBJ1-2, with TRBD1 as a possible D gene (6 bases). CDR3 length: 19 residues. Germline-derived CDR1 and CDR2 are LNHDA and SQIVND (reference sequence). The V end lost 0 bases, the J end lost 0 bases, and 20 bases lay between the germline ends. In nucleotides, the CDR3 is TGTGCCAGTAGTATAGATCGAGGCAGGGGAGCGTACTCTAACTATGGCTACACCTTC. Protein sequence: CASSIDRGRGAYSNYGYTF.

This clone was found a few times. The chain is built from TRBV7-3 and TRBJ1-3; TRBD1 might be the D (6 bases). Trimming pared 5 bases from V and 3 bases from J, leaving 11 bases between. In germline, CDR1 is SGHTA, CDR2 FQGTGA. The CDR3 runs to 14 residues. The CDR3 sequence: CASSVQGLGNTIYF. DNA of the CDR3: TGTGCCAGCAGCGTACAGGGTCTTGGAAACACCATATATTTT.

This clone was found a few times. This chain uses TRBV6-5 with TRBJ1-5; TRBD1 matches at 7 bases. The CDR3 extends over 15 amino acids. Losses at the gene ends were 0 bases for V and 2 bases for J; bases not matched to a gene: 1. Germline values: CDR1 MNHEY, CDR2 SVGAGI. The CDR3 loop reads CASSYSGQRNQPQHF. Written as DNA, the CDR3 is TGTGCCAGCAGTTACTCGGGACAGCGCAATCAGCCCCAGCATTTT.

The chain employs TRBV7-9 and TRBJ1-1; no clear D gene. With 3 bases removed from V and 8 bases from J, the gap between germline ends came to 13 bases. Germline lookup yields CDR1 SEHNR and CDR2 FQNEAQ (reference sequence). The CDR3 is 13 amino acids. CDR3 residues: CASSFRSGREAFF. The CDR3 DNA reads TGTGCCAGCAGCTTTAGGTCCGGCAGGGAAGCTTTCTTT. The entire variable domain, with the rest obtained from reference TRBV7-9 and TRBJ1-1, is as follows: DTGVSQNPRHKITKRGQNVTFRCDPISEHNRLYWYRQTLGQGPEFLTYFQNEAQLEKSRLLSDRFSAERPKGSFSTLEIQRTEQGDSAMYLCASSFRSGREAFFGQGTRLTVV.